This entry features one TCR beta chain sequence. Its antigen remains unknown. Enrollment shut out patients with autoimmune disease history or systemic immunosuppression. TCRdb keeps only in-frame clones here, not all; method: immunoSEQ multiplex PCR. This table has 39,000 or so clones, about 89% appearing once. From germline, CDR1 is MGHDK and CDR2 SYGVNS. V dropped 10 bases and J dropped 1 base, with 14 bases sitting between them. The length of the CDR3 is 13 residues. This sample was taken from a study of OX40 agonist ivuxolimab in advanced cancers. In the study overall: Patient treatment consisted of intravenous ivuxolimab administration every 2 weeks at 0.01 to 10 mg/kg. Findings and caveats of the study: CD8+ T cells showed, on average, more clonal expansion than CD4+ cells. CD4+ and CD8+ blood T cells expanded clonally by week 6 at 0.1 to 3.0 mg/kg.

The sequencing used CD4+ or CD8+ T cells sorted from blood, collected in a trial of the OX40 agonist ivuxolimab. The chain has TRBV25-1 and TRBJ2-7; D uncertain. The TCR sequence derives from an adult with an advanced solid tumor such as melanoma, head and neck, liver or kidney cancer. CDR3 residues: CATQPWVSYEQYF. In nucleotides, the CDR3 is TGTGCCACCCAACCGTGGGTTTCCTACGAGCAGTACTTC.